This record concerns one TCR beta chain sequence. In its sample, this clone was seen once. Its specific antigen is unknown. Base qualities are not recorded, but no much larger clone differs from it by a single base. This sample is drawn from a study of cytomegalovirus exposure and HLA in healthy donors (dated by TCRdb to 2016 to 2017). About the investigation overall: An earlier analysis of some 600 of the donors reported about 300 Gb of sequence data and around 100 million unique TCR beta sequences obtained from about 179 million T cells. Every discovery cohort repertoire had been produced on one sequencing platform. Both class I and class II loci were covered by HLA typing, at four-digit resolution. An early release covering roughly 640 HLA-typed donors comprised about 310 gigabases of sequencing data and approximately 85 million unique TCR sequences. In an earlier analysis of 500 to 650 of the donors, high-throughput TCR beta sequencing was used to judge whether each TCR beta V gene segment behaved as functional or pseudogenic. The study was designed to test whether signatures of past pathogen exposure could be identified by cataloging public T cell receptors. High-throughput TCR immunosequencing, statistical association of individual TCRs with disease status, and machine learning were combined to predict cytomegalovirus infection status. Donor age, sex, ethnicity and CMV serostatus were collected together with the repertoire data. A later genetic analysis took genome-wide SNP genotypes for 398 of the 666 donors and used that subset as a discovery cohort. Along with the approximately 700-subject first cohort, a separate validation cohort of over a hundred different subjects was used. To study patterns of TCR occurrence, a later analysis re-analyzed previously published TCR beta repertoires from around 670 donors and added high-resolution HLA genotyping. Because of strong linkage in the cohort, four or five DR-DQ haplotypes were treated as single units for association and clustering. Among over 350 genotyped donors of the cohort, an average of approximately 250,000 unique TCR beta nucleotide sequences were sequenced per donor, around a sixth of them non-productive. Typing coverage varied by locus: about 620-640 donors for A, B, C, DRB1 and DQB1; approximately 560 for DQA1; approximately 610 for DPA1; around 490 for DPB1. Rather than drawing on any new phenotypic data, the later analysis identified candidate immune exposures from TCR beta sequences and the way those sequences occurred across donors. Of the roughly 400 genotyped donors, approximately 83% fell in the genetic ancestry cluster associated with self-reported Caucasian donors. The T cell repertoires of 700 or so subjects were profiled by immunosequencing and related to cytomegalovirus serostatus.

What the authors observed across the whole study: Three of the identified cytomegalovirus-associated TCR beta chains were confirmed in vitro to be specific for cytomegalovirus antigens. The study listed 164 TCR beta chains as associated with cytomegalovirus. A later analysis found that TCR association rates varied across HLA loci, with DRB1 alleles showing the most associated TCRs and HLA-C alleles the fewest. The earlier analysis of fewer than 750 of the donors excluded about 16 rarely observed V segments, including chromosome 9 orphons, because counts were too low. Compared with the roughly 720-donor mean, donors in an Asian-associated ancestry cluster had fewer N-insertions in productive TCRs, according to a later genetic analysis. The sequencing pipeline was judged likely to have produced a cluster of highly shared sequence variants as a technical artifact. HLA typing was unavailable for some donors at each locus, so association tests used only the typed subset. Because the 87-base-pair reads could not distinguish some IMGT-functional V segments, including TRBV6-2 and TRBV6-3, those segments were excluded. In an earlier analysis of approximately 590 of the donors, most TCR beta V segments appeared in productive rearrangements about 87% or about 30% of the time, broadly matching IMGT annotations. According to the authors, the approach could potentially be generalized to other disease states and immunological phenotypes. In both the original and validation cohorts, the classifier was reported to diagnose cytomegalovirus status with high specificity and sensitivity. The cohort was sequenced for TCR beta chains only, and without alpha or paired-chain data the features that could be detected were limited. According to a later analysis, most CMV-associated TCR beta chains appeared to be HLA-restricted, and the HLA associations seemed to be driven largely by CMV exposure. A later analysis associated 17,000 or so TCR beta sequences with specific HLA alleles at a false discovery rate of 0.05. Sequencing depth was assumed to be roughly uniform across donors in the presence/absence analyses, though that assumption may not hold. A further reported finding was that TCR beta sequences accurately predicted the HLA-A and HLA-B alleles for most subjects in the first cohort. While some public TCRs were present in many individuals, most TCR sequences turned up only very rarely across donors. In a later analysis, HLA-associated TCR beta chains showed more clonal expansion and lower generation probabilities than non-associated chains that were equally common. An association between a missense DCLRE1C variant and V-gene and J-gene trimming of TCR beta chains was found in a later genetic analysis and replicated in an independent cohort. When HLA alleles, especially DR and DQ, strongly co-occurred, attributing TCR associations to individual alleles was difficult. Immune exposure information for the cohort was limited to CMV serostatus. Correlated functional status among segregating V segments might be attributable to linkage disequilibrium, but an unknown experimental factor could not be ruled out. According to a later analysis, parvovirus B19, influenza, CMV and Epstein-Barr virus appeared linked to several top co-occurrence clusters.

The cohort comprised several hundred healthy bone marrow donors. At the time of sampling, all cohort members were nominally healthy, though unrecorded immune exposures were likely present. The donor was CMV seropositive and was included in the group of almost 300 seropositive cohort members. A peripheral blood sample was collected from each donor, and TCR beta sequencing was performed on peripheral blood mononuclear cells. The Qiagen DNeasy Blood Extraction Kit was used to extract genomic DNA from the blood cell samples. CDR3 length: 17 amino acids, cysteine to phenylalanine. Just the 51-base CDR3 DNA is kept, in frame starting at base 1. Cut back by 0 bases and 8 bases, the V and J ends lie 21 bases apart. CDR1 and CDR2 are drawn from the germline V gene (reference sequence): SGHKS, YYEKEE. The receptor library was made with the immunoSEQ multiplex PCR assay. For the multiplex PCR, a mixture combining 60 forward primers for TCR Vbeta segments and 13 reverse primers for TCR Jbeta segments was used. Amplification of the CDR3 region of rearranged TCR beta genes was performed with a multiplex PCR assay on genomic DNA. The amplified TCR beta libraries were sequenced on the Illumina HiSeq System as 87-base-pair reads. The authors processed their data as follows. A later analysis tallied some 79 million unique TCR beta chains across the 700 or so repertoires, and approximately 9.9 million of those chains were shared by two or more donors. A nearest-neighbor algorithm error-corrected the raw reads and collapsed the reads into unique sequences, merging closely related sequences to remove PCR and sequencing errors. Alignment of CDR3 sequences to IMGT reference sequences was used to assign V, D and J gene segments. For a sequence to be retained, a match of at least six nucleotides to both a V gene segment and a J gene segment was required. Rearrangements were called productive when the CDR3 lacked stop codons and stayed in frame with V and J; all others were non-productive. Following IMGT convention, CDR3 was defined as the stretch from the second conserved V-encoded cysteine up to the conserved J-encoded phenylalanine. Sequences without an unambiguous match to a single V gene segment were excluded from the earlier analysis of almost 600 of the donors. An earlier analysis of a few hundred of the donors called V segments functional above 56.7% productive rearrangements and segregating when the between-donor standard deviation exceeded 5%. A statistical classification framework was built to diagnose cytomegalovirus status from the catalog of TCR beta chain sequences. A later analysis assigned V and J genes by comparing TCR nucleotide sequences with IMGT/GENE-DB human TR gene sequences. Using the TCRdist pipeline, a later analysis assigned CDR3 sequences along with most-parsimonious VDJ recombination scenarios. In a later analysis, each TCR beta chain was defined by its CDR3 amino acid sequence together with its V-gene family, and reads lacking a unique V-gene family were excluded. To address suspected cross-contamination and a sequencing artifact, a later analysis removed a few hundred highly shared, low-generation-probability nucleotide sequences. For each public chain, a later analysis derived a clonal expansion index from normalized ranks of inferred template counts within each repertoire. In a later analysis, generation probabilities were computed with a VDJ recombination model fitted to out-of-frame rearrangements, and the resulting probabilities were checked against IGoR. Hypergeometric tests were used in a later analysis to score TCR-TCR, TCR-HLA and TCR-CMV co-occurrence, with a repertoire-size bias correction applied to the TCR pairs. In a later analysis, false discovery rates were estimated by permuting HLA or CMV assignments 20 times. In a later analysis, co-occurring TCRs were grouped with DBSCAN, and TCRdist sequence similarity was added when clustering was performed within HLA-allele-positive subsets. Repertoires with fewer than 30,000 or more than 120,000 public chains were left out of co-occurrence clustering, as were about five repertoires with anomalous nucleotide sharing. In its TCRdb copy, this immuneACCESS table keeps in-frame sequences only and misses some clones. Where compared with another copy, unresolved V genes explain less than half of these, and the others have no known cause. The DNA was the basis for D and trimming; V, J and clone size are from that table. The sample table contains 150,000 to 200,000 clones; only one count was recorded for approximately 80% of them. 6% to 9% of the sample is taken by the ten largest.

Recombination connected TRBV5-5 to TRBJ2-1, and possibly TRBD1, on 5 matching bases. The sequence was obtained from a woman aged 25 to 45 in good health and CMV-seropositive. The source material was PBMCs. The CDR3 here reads CASSLAGWARASDEQFF. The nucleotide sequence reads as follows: TGTGCCAGCAGCTTGGCCGGGTGGGCCAGGGCCAGCGATGAGCAGTTCTTC.